A selection of T cell receptor beta chains follows, all from one sample in a study of cytomegalovirus exposure and HLA in healthy donors. The data were produced by immunoSEQ multiplex PCR, yet TCRdb's version contains in-frame clones alone and is incomplete. The table includes about 140,000 clones, about four fifths detected once. Specimen: PBMCs. The receptors stem from a man younger than 40 in good health and CMV-seronegative. Both conserved end residues are part of each CDR3. The D gene is left open where the match is weak. Size tells how often a clone was seen (once, few, many) or the class of an expanded clone, and some rows leave it out.

v_call	clone_size	d_call	j_call	cdr3_nt	cdr3_aa
TRBV27	-	-	TRBJ1-1	TGTGCCAGCAGTTTAAACACAGGTTTTGAAGCTTTCTTT	CASSLNTGFEAFF
TRBV7-2	-	-	TRBJ1-1	TGTGCCAGCAGCCCAACGGACAGAGAGAACACTGAAGCTTTCTTT	CASSPTDRENTEAFF
TRBV6-5	few	TRBD1	TRBJ1-1	TGTGCCAGCAGTTACTCCGGACAGGGGAGCACTGAAGCTTTCTTT	CASSYSGQGSTEAFF
TRBV29-1	-	TRBD1	TRBJ2-7	TGCAGCGCGGACAGGGGGCGAGAGCAGTACTTC	CSADRGREQYF
TRBV7-9	-	-	TRBJ2-5	TGTGCCAGCAGCTTGAGCCGGGAGACCCAGTACTTC	CASSLSRETQYF
TRBV5-1	-	-	TRBJ2-7	TGCGCCAGCAGCCCACTTGATTGGCAGGGGTCCTACGAGCAGTACTTC	CASSPLDWQGSYEQYF
TRBV5-5	-	TRBD1	TRBJ1-2	TGTGCCAGCTCCATTGGACAGGACTATGGCTACACCTTC	CASSIGQDYGYTF
TRBV9	-	-	TRBJ2-1	TGTGCCAGCAGCGTAGTCCCGGAGATCAATGAGCAGTTCTTC	CASSVVPEINEQFF
TRBV4-1	-	-	TRBJ2-7	TGCGCCAGCAGCCATTTCACAGGCTACGAGCAGTACTTC	CASSHFTGYEQYF
TRBV18	-	-	TRBJ2-3	TGTGCCAGCTCACCAGACTGGCAGAATGCAGATACGCAGTATTTT	CASSPDWQNADTQYF
TRBV2	few	-	TRBJ1-2	TGTGCCAGCAGTGCGTCAGGGTATGGCTACACCTTC	CASSASGYGYTF
TRBV28	-	-	TRBJ1-2	TGTGCCAGCAGTTTAAGGGGCTATGGCTACACCTTC	CASSLRGYGYTF
TRBV7-7	once	TRBD1	TRBJ1-1	TGTGCCAGCAGCGTCGGACAGGGGGGACTTAACACTGAAGCTTTCTTT	CASSVGQGGLNTEAFF
TRBV6-5	once	-	TRBJ1-1	TGTGCCAGCAGTTACTGGGGGGGAGCGAACACTGAAGCTTTCTTT	CASSYWGGANTEAFF
TRBV9	-	-	TRBJ1-2	TGTGCCAGCAGCGCAAACAGGGACAACTATGGCTACACCTTC	CASSANRDNYGYTF
TRBV19	-	TRBD1	TRBJ2-5	TGTGCCAGTAGTATTTACTCAGGGGGAATTCAAGAGACCCAGTACTTC	CASSIYSGGIQETQYF
TRBV11-2	-	-	TRBJ1-1	TGTGCCAGCAGCTTAGATCAGGTATTTGAAGCTTTCTTT	CASSLDQVFEAFF
TRBV2	-	TRBD2	TRBJ2-1	TGTGCCAGCAGCCGAAGGGGAGGACTAGCGGGGGACAATGAGCAGTTCTTC	CASSRRGGLAGDNEQFF
TRBV6-1	few	TRBD2	TRBJ2-7	TGTGCCAGCAGTGAACTAGCGGCCCCCTACGAGCAGTACTTC	CASSELAAPYEQYF
TRBV10-1	-	TRBD1	TRBJ1-1	TGCGCCAGCAGTAAGCGAACAGGGGAACGGGCTGAAGCTTTCTTT	CASSKRTGERAEAFF
TRBV27	-	TRBD1	TRBJ2-3	TGTGCCAGCAGTTTAGGTCACGGACAGGGGGCTCCAGATACGCAGTATTTT	CASSLGHGQGAPDTQYF
TRBV6-1	-	-	TRBJ1-2	TGTGCCAGCAGTGAAATGGGGGCCTATGGCTACCCCTTC	CASSEMGAYGYPF
TRBV5-6	-	TRBD1	TRBJ2-5	TGTGCCAGCAGTTTCCGGGACAGAGGTGCGGGGACCCAGTACTTC	CASSFRDRGAGTQYF
TRBV25-1	-	TRBD1	TRBJ1-6	TGTGCCAGCAGTGAGGGACAGCATTCACCCCTCCACTTT	CASSEGQHSPLHF
TRBV6-5	-	TRBD1	TRBJ2-7	TGTGCCAGCAGTAGACGACAGGGGGTCTACGAGCAGTACTTC	CASSRRQGVYEQYF
TRBV6-6	-	TRBD1	TRBJ2-7	TGTGCCAGCAGTTCCCGACAGGGTGCAGAAGAGCAGTACTTC	CASSSRQGAEEQYF
TRBV21-1	-	-	TRBJ2-7	TGTGCCAGCAGCAAAGGGACACTATATTATAGCTCCTACGAGCAGTACTTC	CASSKGTLYYSSYEQYF
TRBV6-1	-	TRBD1	TRBJ1-1	TGTGCCAGCAAACGAGGAGGGGGCAACACTGAAGCTTTCTTT	CASKRGGGNTEAFF
TRBV4-1	once	TRBD2	TRBJ2-7	TGCGCCAGCAGCCTCCCGGGACTAGCGGGAGCGGGGGAGCAGTACTTC	CASSLPGLAGAGEQYF
TRBV28	-	TRBD2	TRBJ2-7	TGTGCCAGCTGGACTAGCGGCATCTACGAGCAGTACTTC	CASWTSGIYEQYF
TRBV7-9	-	TRBD1	TRBJ1-5	TGTGCCAGCAGCTCCACAGGGGATCAGCCCCAGCATTTT	CASSSTGDQPQHF
TRBV6-5	-	-	TRBJ2-3	TGTGCCAGCAGTTACTCCTGGCAGAAAGACACAGATACGCAGTATTTT	CASSYSWQKDTDTQYF
TRBV14	-	TRBD2	TRBJ2-7	TGTGCCAGCAGCCCGCTATATCAGGGTAGCGGGTGGATCTACGAGCAGTACTTC	CASSPLYQGSGWIYEQYF
TRBV6-5	-	TRBD1	TRBJ1-1	TGTGCCAGCAGCCCGAGGGGGCTTTCGGCTGAAGCTTTCTTT	CASSPRGLSAEAFF
TRBV7-9	-	-	TRBJ2-7	TGTGCCAGCAGCTGGGGAAGCGGGACAGGAAACGAGCAGTACTTC	CASSWGSGTGNEQYF
TRBV27	-	TRBD1	TRBJ1-2	TGTGCCAGCAGTTTCCTTCGCCGGGACAGGGTTAACTATGGCTACACCTTC	CASSFLRRDRVNYGYTF
TRBV29-1	-	-	TRBJ2-3	TGCAGCGGTACAGGGTTGGCCACAGATACGCAGTATTTT	CSGTGLATDTQYF
TRBV5-4	many	-	TRBJ2-5	TGTGCCAGCAGCTTAGGGACAAACCAAGAGACCCAGTACTTC	CASSLGTNQETQYF
TRBV5-1	few	TRBD1	TRBJ1-4	TGCGCCAGCAGATTGGGACAGGTTAATGAAAAACTGTTTTTT	CASRLGQVNEKLFF
TRBV6-1	-	-	TRBJ2-6	TGTGCCAGCAGTGAAATGTGGGCCTCTGGGGCCAACGTCCTGACTTTC	CASSEMWASGANVLTF
TRBV19	-	TRBD2	TRBJ2-3	TGTGCCAGTAGTATCCTTCGTGGCGGGAGTAGTGGGACAGATACGCAGTATTTT	CASSILRGGSSGTDTQYF
TRBV2	-	TRBD1	TRBJ1-2	TGTGCCAGCAGCTCGGGACAGATTTCCTATGGCTACACCTTC	CASSSGQISYGYTF
TRBV7-2	few	-	TRBJ1-1	TGTGCCAGCAGCTTCGGTGAGACTGAAGCTTTCTTT	CASSFGETEAFF
TRBV19	-	-	TRBJ1-2	TGTGCCAGTAGTATACCCAGGGCGGCTGGCTACACCTTC	CASSIPRAAGYTF
TRBV10-3	-	TRBD2	TRBJ2-7	TGTGCCATCAGGGGGGGGACCTCCTACGAGCAGTACTTC	CAIRGGTSYEQYF
TRBV7-9	-	TRBD1	TRBJ1-4	TGTGCCAGCAGCTTAGACAGGGGACGGAAAAAACTGTTTTTT	CASSLDRGRKKLFF
TRBV2	-	-	TRBJ2-7	TGTGCCAGCAGTGAAGACAGCCACGAGCAGTACTTC	CASSEDSHEQYF
TRBV5-8	-	TRBD1	TRBJ1-4	TGTGCCAGCAGCATTGGACAGGGGGCGCGGATACTCGAAAAACTGTTTTTT	CASSIGQGARILEKLFF
TRBV6-6	once	-	TRBJ2-7	TGTGCCAGCAGTAACTCAGGGGTCCACTCCTACGAGCAGTACTTC	CASSNSGVHSYEQYF
TRBV2	-	TRBD1	TRBJ1-5	TGTGCCAGCAGTGAAGCGACAGGGTATCAGCCCCAGCATTTT	CASSEATGYQPQHF
TRBV28	-	-	TRBJ1-1	TGTGCCAGCAGTGAATCCCGGACAGTCGAAGCTTTCTTT	CASSESRTVEAFF
TRBV7-9	-	TRBD1	TRBJ1-1	TGTGCCAGCAGCTTTGGGGACAGGGGGAACACTGAAGCTTTCTTT	CASSFGDRGNTEAFF
TRBV4-1	-	-	TRBJ2-1	TGCGCCAGCAGCCAAGTGGTCCAGGCGCCCAGCTCCTACAATGAGCAGTTCTTC	CASSQVVQAPSSYNEQFF
TRBV15	few	TRBD1	TRBJ2-3	TGTGCCACCAGCAGAGAGGCGGGACAGGGGGCAGATACGCAGTATTTT	CATSREAGQGADTQYF
TRBV9	-	-	TRBJ2-5	TGTGCCAGCAGCGTAACCGGGAACAGCCAAGAGACCCAGTACTTC	CASSVTGNSQETQYF
TRBV9	-	TRBD1	TRBJ2-1	TGTGCCAGCAGCCGGGACAGGGGTTCAAATGAGCAGTTCTTC	CASSRDRGSNEQFF
TRBV5-1	-	TRBD1	TRBJ1-6	TGCGCCAGCAGCTTGGGGACAGGGGGGTATTCACCCCTCCACTTT	CASSLGTGGYSPLHF